This T cell receptor beta chain is drawn from a study of blood T cells in healthy people across ages. Regarding the study as a whole: A roughly linear age-dependent decrease characterized TCR beta diversity per million T cells. The study found TCR beta diversity correlated strongly with naive T cell percentage.

With a J-beta primer mix and a sample-barcoded 5' primer, a second PCR ran about 7 to 11 cycles. Via MiXCR, TCRdb re-called the 5' RACE reads, giving one row per CDR3 protein. In the table there are about 1.4 million distinct CDR3 sequences, approximately 63% of which are singletons. In terms of origin and age, donors were healthy Caucasian individuals from Russia aged 6 to 90. Total RNA was isolated from each sample in quantities of at least 6 micrograms. CDR3 length: 16 residues. V was clipped by 3 bases and J by 7 bases, with 19 bases between them. The germline gives CDR1 MNHEY, CDR2 SVGAGI. On this clonotype: Its antigen is as yet unknown.

The specimen was blood. This chain links TRBV6-5 with TRBJ2-1, with D perhaps matching TRBD1 or TRBD2 (6 bases each). This clonotype was obtained from a man between 18 and 35 years old in good health. The chain's CDR3 is CASSYRAPGGKNEQFF. The CDR3 DNA reads as TGTGCCAGCAGTTATAGAGCCCCCGGGGGCAAGAATGAGCAGTTCTTC.